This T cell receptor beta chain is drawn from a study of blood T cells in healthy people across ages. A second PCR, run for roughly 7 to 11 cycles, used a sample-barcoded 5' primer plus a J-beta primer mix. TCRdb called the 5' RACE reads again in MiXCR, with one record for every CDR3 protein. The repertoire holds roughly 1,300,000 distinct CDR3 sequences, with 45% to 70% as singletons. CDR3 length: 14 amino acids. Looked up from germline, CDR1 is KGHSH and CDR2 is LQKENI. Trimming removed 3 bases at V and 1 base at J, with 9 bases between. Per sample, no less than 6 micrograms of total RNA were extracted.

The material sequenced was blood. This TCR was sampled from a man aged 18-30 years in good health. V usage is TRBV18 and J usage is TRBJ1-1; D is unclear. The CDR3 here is CASSPEQSNTEAFF. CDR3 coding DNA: TGTGCCAGCTCACCCGAACAGTCGAACACTGAAGCTTTCTTT.